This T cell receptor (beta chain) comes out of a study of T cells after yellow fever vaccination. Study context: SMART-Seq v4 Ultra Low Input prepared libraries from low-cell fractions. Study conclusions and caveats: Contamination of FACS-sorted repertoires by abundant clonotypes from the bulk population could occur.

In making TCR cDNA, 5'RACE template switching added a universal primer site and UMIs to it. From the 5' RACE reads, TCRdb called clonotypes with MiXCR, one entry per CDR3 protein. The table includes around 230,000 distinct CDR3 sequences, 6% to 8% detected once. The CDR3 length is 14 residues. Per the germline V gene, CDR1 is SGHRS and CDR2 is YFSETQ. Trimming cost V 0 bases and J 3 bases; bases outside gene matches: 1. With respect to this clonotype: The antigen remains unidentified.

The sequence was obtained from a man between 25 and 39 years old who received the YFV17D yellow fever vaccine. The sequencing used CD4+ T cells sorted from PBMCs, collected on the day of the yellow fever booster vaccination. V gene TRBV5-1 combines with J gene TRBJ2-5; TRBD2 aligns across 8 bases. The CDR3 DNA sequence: TGCGCCAGCAGCTTGGGGCGGGAGGAAGAGACCCAGTACTTC. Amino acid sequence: CASSLGREEETQYF.